The rows below give T cell receptor beta chains drawn from one sample of a study of blood T cell repertoires in COVID-19. Profiling relied on immunoSEQ multiplex PCR, and the TCRdb table lists in-frame clones only, not all of them. The repertoire holds under 40,000 clones, with around nine tenths as singletons. The sequenced sample was peripheral blood. The receptors here all came from an older man with active COVID-19. CDR3s include the opening cysteine and the closing phenylalanine or tryptophan. A D gene is named only where the DNA matches it firmly. The size entry is marked missing in some rows and otherwise reads once, few, many or a size class.

j_call v_call clone_size d_call cdr3_nt cdr3_aa
TRBJ1-5 TRBV28 few NA TGTGCCAGCAACGCACAGGGATCGGGTAGCAATCAGCCCCAGCATTTT CASNAQGSGSNQPQHF
TRBJ1-4 TRBV3-1/TRBV3-2 NA NA TGTGCCAGCAGCCGAGGAATCTCCAATGAAAAACTGTTTTTT CASSRGISNEKLFF
TRBJ2-3 TRBV27 NA TRBD1 TGTGCCAGCAGTGAGGACAGGGCTCACACAGATACGCAGTATTTT CASSEDRAHTDTQYF
TRBJ2-1 TRBV5-5 NA TRBD2 TGTGCCAGCAGCTTGGGCGGGAGTACCTACAATGAGCAGTTCTTC CASSLGGSTYNEQFF
TRBJ2-7 TRBV28 few NA TGTGCCAGCAGTTTATTACAGGCCTACGAGCAGTACTTC CASSLLQAYEQYF
TRBJ2-7 TRBV27 NA NA TGTGCCAGCAGTCCGACCCCGACAGGACTGACCTACGAGCAGTACTTC CASSPTPTGLTYEQYF
TRBJ2-5 TRBV27 NA NA TGTGCCAGCAGTCCATCGTGGCCGGGTGAGACCCAGTACTTC CASSPSWPGETQYF
TRBJ2-2 TRBV21-1 NA NA TGTGCCAGCAGCAAAGCGGTCGTCCTCCTAGTGGAGAACACCGGGGAGCTGTTTTTT CASSKAVVLLVENTGELFF
TRBJ1-5 TRBV6-1 NA NA TGTGCCAGCAGTGAGGCGGGAAATCAGCCCCAGCATTTT CASSEAGNQPQHF
TRBJ2-1 TRBV5-6 NA NA TGTGCCAGCAGCCTCCGCAATGAGCAGTTCTTC CASSLRNEQFF
TRBJ1-3 TRBV7-2 NA TRBD1 TGTGCCAGCAGCTATGGGACAGGGGGAAACACCATATATTTT CASSYGTGGNTIYF
TRBJ1-6 TRBV2 NA NA TGTGCCAGCAGTGAATTCGGCCAGGGGATTAATTCACCCCTCCACTTT CASSEFGQGINSPLHF
TRBJ1-1 TRBV6-5 NA TRBD1 TGTGCCAGCAGTTACGAAAGACAGGGTGAAGCTTTCTTT CASSYERQGEAFF
TRBJ2-1 TRBV7-9 once NA TGTGCCAGCAGCTTTACCGGGGTGCCTGAGCAGTTCTTC CASSFTGVPEQFF
TRBJ1-2 TRBV6-6 NA TRBD1 TGTGCCAGCAATGACAGGGGGCAAGGCTACACCTTC CASNDRGQGYTF
TRBJ1-1 TRBV9 NA TRBD1 TGTGCCAGCAGCGCCATGACAGGGGGGTTTACGGATGAAGCTTTCTTT CASSAMTGGFTDEAFF
TRBJ1-6 TRBV28 NA TRBD1 TGTGCCAGCAGTTCCCGAGACGGACAGGGGCATTCACCCCTCCACTTT CASSSRDGQGHSPLHF
TRBJ2-1 TRBV6-4 NA TRBD2 TGTGCCAGCAGTGACGTCTGGCTAGCGGGAGGGCCCGAGCCCAATGAGCAGTTCTTC CASSDVWLAGGPEPNEQFF
TRBJ2-5 TRBV28 NA NA TGTGCCAGCAGTTTCGCTTTAACAGGTCATTACTTC CASSFALTGHYF
TRBJ2-3 TRBV30 NA TRBD1 TGTGCCTGGAGTACCACAAGACAGGGGCCGCAGTATTTT CAWSTTRQGPQYF
TRBJ1-4 TRBV6-2/TRBV6-3 NA NA TGTGCCAGCAGCCCGGACAGAAGAGAAAAACTGTTTTTT CASSPDRREKLFF
TRBJ1-3 TRBV6-5 NA NA TGTGCCAGCAGCCCCGTGGACAATACCTGGGGCACCATATATTTT CASSPVDNTWGTIYF
TRBJ1-2 TRBV25-1 few NA TGTGCCAGCAGGGGGGGTTGGGGCCCCAACTATGGCTACACCTTC CASRGGWGPNYGYTF
TRBJ2-3 TRBV28 NA NA TGTGCCAGCAAGAACGGGGTCTTGTTGGATACGCAGTATTTT CASKNGVLLDTQYF
TRBJ2-7 TRBV29-1 NA TRBD2 TGCAGCGTTGAGCCGGGACTAGCTCAGGGCGAGCAGTACTTC CSVEPGLAQGEQYF
TRBJ1-2 TRBV9 NA TRBD1 TGTGCCAGCAGCCCTAGAGGACAGGGATTCTATGGCTACACCTTC CASSPRGQGFYGYTF
TRBJ2-3 TRBV7-6 NA TRBD2 TGTGCCAGCAGCTTATGGTCGGGGGGGACAGATACGCAGTATTTT CASSLWSGGTDTQYF
TRBJ2-7 TRBV7-9 NA TRBD1 TGTGCCAGCAGCCCCGGGACAGGTATTGTTGAGCAGTACTTC CASSPGTGIVEQYF
TRBJ1-1 TRBV6-2/TRBV6-3 NA NA TGTGCCAGCAGTTATTTTAGGGGGTCCGATGAAGCTTTCTTT CASSYFRGSDEAFF
TRBJ2-7 TRBV24-1 NA NA TGTGCCACCAGTGATCCCAGACAGGCTTCTAGCGAGCAGTACTTC CATSDPRQASSEQYF
TRBJ1-2 TRBV25-1 NA TRBD1 TGTGCCAGCAGTGAGTCCGGGACAGGGCAACACCTCTATGGCTACACCTTC CASSESGTGQHLYGYTF
TRBJ2-3 TRBV29-1 NA TRBD1 TGCAGCGTCCGTGACAGGGGACCTTCTGATACGCAGTATTTT CSVRDRGPSDTQYF
TRBJ2-7 TRBV20-1 NA NA TGCAGTGCTGATAGTCGCTACGAGCAGTACTTC CSADSRYEQYF
TRBJ2-7 TRBV6-2/TRBV6-3 NA NA TGTGCCAGCAGTTACGTCGGGAGAGGGTACGAGCAGTACTTC CASSYVGRGYEQYF
TRBJ1-2 TRBV7-3 NA TRBD1 TGTGCCAGCAGCTCCGACAGGGTCTATGGCTACACCTTC CASSSDRVYGYTF
TRBJ2-1 TRBV4-1 NA NA TGCGCCAGCAGCCAGCTAGGAAGAGGGTACAATGAGCAGTTCTTC CASSQLGRGYNEQFF
TRBJ1-4 TRBV6-6 NA NA TGTGCCAGCAGTTACTCGGGGGAGGGGAATGAAAAACTGTTTTTT CASSYSGEGNEKLFF
TRBJ1-5 TRBV19 few NA TGTGCCAGTAGTATAGGACAGAAAAATCAGCCCCAGCATTTT CASSIGQKNQPQHF